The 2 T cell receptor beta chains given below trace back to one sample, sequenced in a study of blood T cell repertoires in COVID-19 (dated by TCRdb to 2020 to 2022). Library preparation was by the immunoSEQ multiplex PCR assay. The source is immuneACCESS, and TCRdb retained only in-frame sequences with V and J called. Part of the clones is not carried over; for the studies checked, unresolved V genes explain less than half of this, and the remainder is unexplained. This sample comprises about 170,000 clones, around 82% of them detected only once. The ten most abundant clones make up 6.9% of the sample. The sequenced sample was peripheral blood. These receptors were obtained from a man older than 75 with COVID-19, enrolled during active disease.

CDR3 nucleotide sequence: TGCGCCAGCAGCTTGGTAGGGACTAGCGGGGGGGCCCCAGATACGCAGTATTTT. It codes for CASSLVGTSGGAPDTQYF. The chain has TRBV5-1 and TRBJ2-3, with TRBD2 matching 16 bases. The V segment lost 0 bases and the J segment 4 bases; nucleotides outside the gene matches: 5. The germline V gene encodes CDR1 SGHRS and CDR2 YFSETQ. The CDR3 contains 18 residues.

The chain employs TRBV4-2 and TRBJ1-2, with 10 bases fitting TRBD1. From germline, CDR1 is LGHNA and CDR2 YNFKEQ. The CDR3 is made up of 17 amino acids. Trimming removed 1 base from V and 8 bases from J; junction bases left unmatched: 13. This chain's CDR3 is CASSQVGDRGQMDGYTF. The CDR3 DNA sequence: TGTGCCAGCAGCCAAGTTGGCGACAGGGGGCAAATGGACGGCTACACCTTC.